The 18 T cell receptor beta chains below come from one sample, sequenced in a study of blood T cell repertoires in COVID-19. TCRdb's copy holds only in-frame clones and misses some; the assay was immunoSEQ multiplex PCR. Of a few hundred thousand clones detected, approximately 85% appear once; the ten largest clones hold about 4.3%. The sample was PBMCs or T cells enriched from blood (not recorded which). Receptors were obtained from a woman aged 30 to 39 who had recovered from COVID-19.

The genes are TRBV5-1 and TRBJ1-3; D gene unclear. Germline V lookup: CDR1 SGHRS, CDR2 YFSETQ. V lost 8 bases and J lost 0, with 9 bases in between. This CDR3 comprises 13 residues. The CDR3 reads CASATYSGNTIYF. The CDR3 nucleotides are TGCGCCAGTGCTACTTACTCTGGAAACACCATATATTTT.

The genes are TRBV11-3 and TRBJ2-1; TRBD2 matches at 11 bases. CDR1 SGHNT and CDR2 YENEEA come from the germline V gene. Trimming cost V 4 bases and J 4 bases; bases outside gene matches: 9. This CDR3 contains 17 residues. The CDR3 protein is CASSSGVAGGGYNEQFF. The CDR3 coding sequence is TGTGCCAGCAGCTCTGGCGTAGCGGGAGGGGGATACAATGAGCAGTTCTTC. Full variable domain (outside the CDR3, taken from reference TRBV11-3 and TRBJ2-1): EAGVVQSPRYKIIEKKQPVAFWCNPISGHNTLYWYLQNLGQGPELLIRYENEEAVDDSQLPKDRFSAERLKGVDSTLKIQPAELGDSAVYLCASSSGVAGGGYNEQFFGPGTRLTVL.

The gene calls are TRBV7-6 and TRBJ2-2; 7 nucleotides line up with TRBD2. Losses at the gene ends were 1 base for V and 4 bases for J; bases not matched to a gene: 3. This CDR3 region has 15 residues. The V gene's germline CDR1 is SGHVS and CDR2 FNYEAQ. CDR3 bases: TGTGCCAGCAGCTTAGATTTAGCGGGCACCGGGGAGCTGTTTTTT. Translation gives CASSLDLAGTGELFF.

V is TRBV2 and J is TRBJ1-4, with D tentatively TRBD1 (5 bases). The CDR3 has 12 residues. V lost 7 bases and J lost 11, with 14 bases in between. The V gene's germline CDR1 is SNHLY and CDR2 FYNNEI. The CDR3 is CASTWGREKLFF. The CDR3 bases are TGTGCCAGCACCTGGGGCCGGGAGAAACTGTTTTTT.

The chain combines TRBV28 with TRBJ1-1; D remains ambiguous. V lost 7 bases and J 5 bases, leaving 17 bases between the germline ends. The length of the CDR3 is 14 residues. CDR1 and CDR2 (germline): MDHEN, SYDVKM. CDR3 coding DNA: TGTGCCAGCACCCTCATAGGAGGGAGGACTGAAGCTTTCTTT. It encodes CASTLIGGRTEAFF.

The chain combines TRBV9 with TRBJ2-5; weak D call: TRBD1 (5 bases). Trimming pared 2 bases from V and 9 bases from J, leaving 20 bases between. The CDR3 spans 15 residues. Germline-derived CDR1 and CDR2 are SGDLS and YYNGEE. The CDR3 reads CASSVDTGGLMAQYF. CDR3 bases: TGTGCCAGCAGCGTGGACACGGGTGGATTGATGGCCCAGTACTTC.

The chain recombines TRBV4-2 with TRBJ1-2, with 8 nucleotides matching TRBD1. Germline CDR1 and CDR2: LGHNA and YNFKEQ. This CDR3 contains 14 residues. After removal of 1 base from V and 3 bases from J, the junction contained 1 base not matched to a gene. The CDR3 reads CASSQATGDYGYTF. CDR3 DNA: TGTGCCAGCAGCCAAGCGACAGGGGACTATGGCTACACCTTC.

V usage is TRBV20-1 and J usage is TRBJ1-5; possible D gene TRBD1, 6 bases. V lost 3 bases to trimming and J lost 0 bases, with 12 bases between them. Germline assignment: CDR1 DFQATT and CDR2 SNEGSKA (reference sequence). This CDR3 region has 15 residues. Written as DNA, the CDR3 is TGCAGTGCTAGTGGGGGGGGCTATAGCAATCAGCCCCAGCATTTT. It encodes CSASGGGYSNQPQHF.

There are a few counts of this clone. This chain connects TRBV5-8 to TRBJ1-1; D gene unclear. Germline values: CDR1 SGHTS, CDR2 YDEGEE. V dropped 4 bases and J dropped 1 base, with 11 bases sitting between them. The CDR3 is 14 amino acids. As DNA, the CDR3 is TGTGCCAGCAGCCCCCTTAACAAGAACACTGAAGCTTTCTTT. Translating gives CASSPLNKNTEAFF.

V is TRBV9 and J is TRBJ1-2; weak D call: TRBD1 (5 bases). V gave up 0 bases and J gave up 7 bases, with 16 bases separating them. CDR3 size: 15 residues. In germline, CDR1 is SGDLS, CDR2 YYNGEE. CDR3 region: CASSVGFRGEGGYTF. Here the CDR3 DNA reads TGTGCCAGCAGCGTAGGTTTCCGGGGGGAGGGTGGCTACACCTTC.

The chain uses TRBV10-3 and TRBJ1-4, with D uncertain. CDR1 and CDR2 (germline): ENHRY, SYGVKD. The CDR3 consists of 13 residues. The V and J ends lost 1 base and 8 bases respectively, with 8 bases between them. Here the CDR3 DNA reads TGTGCCATCAGTGAGTACGGAGGCGAAAAACTGTTTTTT. It specifies CAISEYGGEKLFF.

The CDR3 here is CASSSRGKVDYGYTF. CDR3 nucleotide sequence: TGTGCCAGCAGCAGTAGAGGGAAGGTAGACTATGGCTACACCTTC. V gene TRBV28 combines with J gene TRBJ1-2; D not resolved. This CDR3 is 15 amino acids long. CDR1 is MDHEN, CDR2 SYDVKM, per germline. V shed 6 bases and J shed 3 bases, with 17 bases lying between them.

This clone was observed a handful of times. The CDR3 bases are TGTGCCAGCAGCCAAGAGACAGAATCCACTGAAGCTTTCTTT. It yields the protein CASSQETESTEAFF. This chain joins TRBV14 and TRBJ1-1; a weak D match, TRBD1 (5 bases). Trimming pared 0 bases from V and 4 bases from J, leaving 9 bases between. This CDR3 contains 14 residues. Germline CDR1 SGHDN, CDR2 FVKESK.

The rearrangement links TRBV2 to TRBJ2-3; TRBD2 matches at 10 bases. Germline trimming cut 9 bases from V and 6 bases from J; bases unmatched to any gene: 0. The V gene's germline CDR1 is SNHLY and CDR2 FYNNEI. The CDR3 runs to 11 residues. The CDR3 sequence: CARTSGDTQYF. CDR3 bases: TGTGCCAGGACTAGCGGGGATACGCAGTATTTT. The whole variable domain, filled in from reference TRBV2 and TRBJ2-3, reads EPEVTQTPSHQVTQMGQEVILRCVPISNHLYFYWYRQILGQKVEFLVSFYNNEISEKSEIFDDQFSVERPDGSNFTLKIRSTKLEDSAMYFCARTSGDTQYFGPGTRLTVL.

This clone was counted a few times. This chain joins TRBV19 and TRBJ1-1; a weak D match, TRBD1 (6 bases). Germline V gives CDR1 LNHDA, CDR2 SQIVND (reference sequence). V dropped 6 bases and J dropped 0 bases, with 8 bases sitting between them. The CDR3 totals 13 residues. DNA for the CDR3: TGTGCCAGTAGCGGACAGCTGAACACTGAAGCTTTCTTT. Residues: CASSGQLNTEAFF.

Written as DNA, the CDR3 is TGTGCCTGGGGACCTAGACTGTTCTACGAGCAGTACTTC. Protein sequence: CAWGPRLFYEQYF. V is TRBV30 and J is TRBJ2-7; no definite D call. The CDR3 has 13 amino acids. Germline V gives CDR1 GTSNPN, CDR2 SVGIG (reference sequence). Trimming pared 5 bases from V and 3 bases from J, leaving 14 bases between.

The gene calls are TRBV9 and TRBJ1-2; 11 positions match TRBD1. Germline loops: CDR1 SGDLS, CDR2 YYNGEE. The ends lost 4 bases at V and 8 bases at J; junction bases unmatched: 7. The CDR3 covers 14 residues. The DNA of the CDR3 is TGTGCCAGCAGCAGGGGACAGGGGGAAGAGGGCTACACCTTC. Its translation is CASSRGQGEEGYTF.

The rearrangement joins TRBV28 to TRBJ2-7, with D possibly TRBD1 on 6 matching bases. Germline CDR1 and CDR2: MDHEN and SYDVKM. V was shortened by 6 bases and J by 5 bases, with 14 bases between the two germline ends. CDR3 size: 13 residues. CDR3 DNA sequence: TGTGCCAGCAGCTGGCAGGGGAGAAACGAGCAGTACTTC. Encoded protein: CASSWQGRNEQYF.